This TCR beta chain was identified during a study of blood T cell repertoires in COVID-19. Study overall: From T cells, B-cell-depleted T cells, or PBMCs came the material, which was cDNA or gDNA.

Generated by immunoSEQ multiplex PCR, the TCRdb table keeps only in-frame clones and is missing some. The data show tens of thousands of clones, about 81% seen once. CDR1 PRHDT and CDR2 FYEKMQ come from the germline V gene (reference sequence). The V end was cut by 5 bases, the J end by 6 bases, with 14 bases between. This CDR3 is built from 14 residues. The clonotype originates from a human donor in a cohort sampled during active COVID-19. This chain links TRBV13 with TRBJ2-1; possible D gene TRBD2, 6 bases. The sequencing sample was made of peripheral blood. In DNA, the CDR3 is TGTGCCAGCAGCGACCCGACTAGTCCCAATGAGCAGTTCTTC. Translating gives CASSDPTSPNEQFF.